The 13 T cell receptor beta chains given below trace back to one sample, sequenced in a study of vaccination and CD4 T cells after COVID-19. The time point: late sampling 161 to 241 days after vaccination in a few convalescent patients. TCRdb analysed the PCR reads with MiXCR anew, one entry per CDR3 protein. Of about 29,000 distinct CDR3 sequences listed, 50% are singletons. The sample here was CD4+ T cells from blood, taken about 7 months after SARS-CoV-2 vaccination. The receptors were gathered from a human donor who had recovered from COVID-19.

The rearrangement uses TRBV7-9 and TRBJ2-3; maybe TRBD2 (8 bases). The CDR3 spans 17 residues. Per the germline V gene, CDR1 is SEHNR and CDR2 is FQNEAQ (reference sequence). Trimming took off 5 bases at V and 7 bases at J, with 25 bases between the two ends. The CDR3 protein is CASSTRGSGGGSYTQYF. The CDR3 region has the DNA TGTGCCAGCAGCACTAGGGGCTCGGGAGGGGGCTCTTATACGCAGTATTTT.

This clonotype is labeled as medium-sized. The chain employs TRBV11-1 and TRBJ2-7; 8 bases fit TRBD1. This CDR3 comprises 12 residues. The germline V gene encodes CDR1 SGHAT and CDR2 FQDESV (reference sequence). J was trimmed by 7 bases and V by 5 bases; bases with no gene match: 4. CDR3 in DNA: TGTGCCAGCAGCGGACAGGGACGAGAGCAGTACTTC. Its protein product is CASSGQGREQYF.

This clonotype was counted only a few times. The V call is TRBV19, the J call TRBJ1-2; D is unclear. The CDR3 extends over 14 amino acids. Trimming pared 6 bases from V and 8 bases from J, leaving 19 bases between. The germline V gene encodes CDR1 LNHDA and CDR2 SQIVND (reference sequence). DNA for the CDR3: TGTGCCAGTAGAATGGACGTGAGGAGGGTAGGCTACACCTTC. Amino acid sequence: CASRMDVRRVGYTF.

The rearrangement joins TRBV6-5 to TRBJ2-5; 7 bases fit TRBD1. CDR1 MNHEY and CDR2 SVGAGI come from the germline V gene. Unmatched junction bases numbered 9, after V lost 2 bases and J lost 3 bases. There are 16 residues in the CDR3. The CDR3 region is CASSYTPTGEKETQYF. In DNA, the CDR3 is TGTGCCAGCAGTTACACCCCAACAGGGGAGAAAGAGACCCAGTACTTC.

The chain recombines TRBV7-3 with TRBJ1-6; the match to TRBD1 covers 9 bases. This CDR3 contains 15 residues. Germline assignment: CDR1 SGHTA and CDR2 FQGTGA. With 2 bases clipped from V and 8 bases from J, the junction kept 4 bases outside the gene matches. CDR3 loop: CASSLARDRDSPLHF. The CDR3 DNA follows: TGTGCCAGCAGCTTAGCCCGGGACAGGGATTCACCCCTCCACTTT.

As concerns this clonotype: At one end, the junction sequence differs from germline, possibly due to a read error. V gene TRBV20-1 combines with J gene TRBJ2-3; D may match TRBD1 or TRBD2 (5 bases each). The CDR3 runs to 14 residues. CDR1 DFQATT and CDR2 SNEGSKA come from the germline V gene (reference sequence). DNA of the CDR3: TGCAGTGCAAGAGATGGGGGTCACACAGATACGCAGTATTTT. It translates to CSARDGGHTDTQYF.

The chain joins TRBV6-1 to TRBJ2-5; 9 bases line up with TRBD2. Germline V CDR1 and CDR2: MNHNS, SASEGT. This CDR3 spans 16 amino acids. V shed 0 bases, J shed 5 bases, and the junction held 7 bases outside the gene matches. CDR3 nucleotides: TGTGCCAGCAGTGAAGCGGTTGTAGCGGGAGTGGAGACCCAGTACTTC. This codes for CASSEAVVAGVETQYF.

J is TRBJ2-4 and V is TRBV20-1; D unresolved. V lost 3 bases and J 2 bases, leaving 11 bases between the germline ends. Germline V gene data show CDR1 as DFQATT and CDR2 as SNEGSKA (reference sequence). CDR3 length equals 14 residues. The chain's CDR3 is CSASLPSSKNIQYF. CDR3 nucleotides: TGCAGTGCTAGTCTCCCATCGTCCAAAAACATTCAGTACTTC.

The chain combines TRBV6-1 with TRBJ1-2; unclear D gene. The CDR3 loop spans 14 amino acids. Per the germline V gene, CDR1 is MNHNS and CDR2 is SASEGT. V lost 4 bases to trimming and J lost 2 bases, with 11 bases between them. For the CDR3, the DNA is TGTGCCAGCAGTGTTAGGGCGGTGAACTATGGCTACACCTTC. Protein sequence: CASSVRAVNYGYTF.

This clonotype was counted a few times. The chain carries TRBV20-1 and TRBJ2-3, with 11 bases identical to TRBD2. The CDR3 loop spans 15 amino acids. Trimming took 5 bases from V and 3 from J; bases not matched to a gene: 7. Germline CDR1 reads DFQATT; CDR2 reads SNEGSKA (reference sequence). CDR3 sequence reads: CSAPVGTSGTDTQYF. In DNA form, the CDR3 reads TGCAGTGCTCCGGTCGGGACTAGCGGTACAGATACGCAGTATTTT.

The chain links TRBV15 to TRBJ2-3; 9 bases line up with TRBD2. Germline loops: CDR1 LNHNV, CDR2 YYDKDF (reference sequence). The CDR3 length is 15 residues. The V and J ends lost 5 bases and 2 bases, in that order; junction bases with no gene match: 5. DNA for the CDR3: TGTGCCACCAGCCGACTAGCGGACGACACAGATACGCAGTATTTT. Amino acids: CATSRLADDTDTQYF.

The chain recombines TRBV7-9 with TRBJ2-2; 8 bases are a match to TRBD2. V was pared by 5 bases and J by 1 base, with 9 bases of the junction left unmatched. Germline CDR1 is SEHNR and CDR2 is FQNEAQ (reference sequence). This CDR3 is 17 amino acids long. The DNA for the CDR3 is TGTGCCAGCAGCCGTCGCTTAGCGGGATTGAACACCGGGGAGCTGTTTTTT. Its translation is CASSRRLAGLNTGELFF. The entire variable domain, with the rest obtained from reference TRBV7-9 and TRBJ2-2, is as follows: DTGVSQNPRHKITKRGQNVTFRCDPISEHNRLYWYRQTLGQGPEFLTYFQNEAQLEKSRLLSDRFSAERPKGSFSTLEIQRTEQGDSAMYLCASSRRLAGLNTGELFFGEGSRLTVL.

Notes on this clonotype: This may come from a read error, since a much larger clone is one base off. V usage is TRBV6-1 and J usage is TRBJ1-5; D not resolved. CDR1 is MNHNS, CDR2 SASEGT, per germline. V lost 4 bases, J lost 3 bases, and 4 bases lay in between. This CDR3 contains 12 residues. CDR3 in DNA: TGTGCCAGCAGTGCAGCCAATCAGCCCCAGCATTTT. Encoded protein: CASSAANQPQHF.